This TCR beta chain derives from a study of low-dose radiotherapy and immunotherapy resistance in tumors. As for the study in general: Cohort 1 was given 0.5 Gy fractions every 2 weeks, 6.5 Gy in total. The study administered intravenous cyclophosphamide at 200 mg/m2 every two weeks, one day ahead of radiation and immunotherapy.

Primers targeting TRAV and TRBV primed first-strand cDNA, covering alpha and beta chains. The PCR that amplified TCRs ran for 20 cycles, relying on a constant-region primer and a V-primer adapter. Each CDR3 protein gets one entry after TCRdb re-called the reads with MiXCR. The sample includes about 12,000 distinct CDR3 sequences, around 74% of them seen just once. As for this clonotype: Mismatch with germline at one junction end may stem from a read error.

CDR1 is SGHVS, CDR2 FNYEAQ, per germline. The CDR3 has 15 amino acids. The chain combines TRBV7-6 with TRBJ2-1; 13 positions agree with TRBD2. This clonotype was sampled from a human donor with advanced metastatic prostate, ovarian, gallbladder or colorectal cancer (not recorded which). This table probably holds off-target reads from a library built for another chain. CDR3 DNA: TGTGCCAGCAGCTTAACACTAGCGGGAGGGGCTGAGCGGTTCTTC. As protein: CASSLTLAGGAERFF.